The 6 T cell receptor beta chains listed next were all sequenced from one sample in a study of blood T cells in healthy people across ages. The use of a sample-barcoded 5' primer and a J-beta primer mix characterized a second PCR of about 6 to 12 cycles. TCRdb ran MiXCR on the 5' RACE reads and lists one entry per CDR3 protein. The sample records 700,000 or so distinct CDR3 sequences, 40% to 50% being singletons. The sample taken for sequencing was blood. The receptors derive from a man older than 75 in good health.

This clonotype has a handful of counts. The chain carries TRBV18 and TRBJ1-5, with D uncertain. Germline-derived CDR1 and CDR2 are KGHSH and LQKENI. Trimming pared 0 bases from V and 1 base from J, leaving 13 bases between. The CDR3 is 17 residues long. CDR3 DNA: TGTGCCAGCTCACCACCAAGAGGGCGGACGAGCAATCAGCCCCAGCATTTT. It encodes CASSPPRGRTSNQPQHF.

V and J are TRBV7-9 and TRBJ1-1, with 7 bases that match TRBD1. The germline V gene has CDR1 SEHNR and CDR2 FQNEAQ (reference sequence). The V and J ends lost 5 bases and 0 bases, in that order; junction bases with no gene match: 3. This CDR3 is 14 amino acids long. CDR3 sequence reads: CASSPQGMNTEAFF. CDR3 sequence (DNA): TGTGCCAGCAGCCCACAGGGGATGAACACTGAAGCTTTCTTT. Full variable domain (remainder filled in from reference TRBV7-9 and TRBJ1-1): DTGVSQNPRHKITKRGQNVTFRCDPISEHNRLYWYRQTLGQGPEFLTYFQNEAQLEKSRLLSDRFSAERPKGSFSTLEIQRTEQGDSAMYLCASSPQGMNTEAFFGQGTRLTVV.

J is TRBJ1-2 and V is TRBV7-8; D is ambiguous. This CDR3 spans 16 amino acids. Germline-derived CDR1 and CDR2 are SGHVS and FQNEAQ. V lost 2 bases to trimming and J lost 8 bases, with 21 bases between them. CDR3 sequence (DNA): TGTGCCAGCAGCTTAAAGGGAGGGCCGGGATCGGAGGGCTACACCTTC. This encodes CASSLKGGPGSEGYTF.

CDR3 loop: CASSPPANQETQYF. The CDR3 region has the DNA TGTGCCAGCTCACCACCGGCCAACCAAGAGACCCAGTACTTC. J is TRBJ2-5 and V is TRBV18; D not certain. This CDR3 comprises 14 residues. The germline CDR1 and CDR2 sequences are KGHSH and LQKENI. Deletions cut 0 bases from V and 0 bases from J, with 5 bases between. The complete variable domain, with remaining parts taken from reference TRBV18 and TRBJ2-5, reads NAGVMQNPRHLVRRRGQEARLRCSPMKGHSHVYWYRQLPEEGLKFMVYLQKENIIDESGMPKERFSAEFPKEGPSILRIQQVVRGDSAAYFCASSPPANQETQYFGPGTRLLVL.

As DNA, the CDR3 is TGTGCCAGCAGGACACTAGTATCCAATGAGCAGTTCTTC. Protein: CASRTLVSNEQFF. The V gene is TRBV28, the J gene TRBJ2-1; D is possibly TRBD2 (5 bases). The CDR3 totals 13 residues. Germline V gene lookup returns CDR1 MDHEN and CDR2 SYDVKM. V lost 6 bases to trimming and J lost 6 bases, with 12 bases between them.

The V gene is TRBV10-3, the J gene TRBJ2-5, with D maybe TRBD1 (6 bases). The CDR3 length is 13 residues. Per germline, CDR1 ENHRY and CDR2 SYGVKD. V was pared by 6 bases and J by 8 bases, with 16 bases between. This CDR3 reads CAIRRAPGETQYF. The CDR3 nucleotides are TGTGCCATCAGACGAGCTCCAGGGGAAACCCAGTACTTC.